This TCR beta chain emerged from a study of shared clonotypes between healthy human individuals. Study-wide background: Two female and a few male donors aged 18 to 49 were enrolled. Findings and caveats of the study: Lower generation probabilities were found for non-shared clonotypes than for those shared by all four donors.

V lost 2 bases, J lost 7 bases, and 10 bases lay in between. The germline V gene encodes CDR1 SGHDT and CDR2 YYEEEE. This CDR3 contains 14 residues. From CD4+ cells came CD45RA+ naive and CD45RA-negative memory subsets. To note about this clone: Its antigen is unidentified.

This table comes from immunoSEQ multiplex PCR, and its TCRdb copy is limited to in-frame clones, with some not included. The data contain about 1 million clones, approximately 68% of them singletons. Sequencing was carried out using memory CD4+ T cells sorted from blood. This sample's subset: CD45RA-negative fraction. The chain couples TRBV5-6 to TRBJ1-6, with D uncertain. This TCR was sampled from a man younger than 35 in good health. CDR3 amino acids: CASSFKARNSPLHF. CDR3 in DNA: TGTGCCAGCAGCTTCAAAGCCCGAAATTCACCCCTCCACTTT.